This T cell receptor (beta chain) was documented in a study of response to subunit inactivated influenza vaccine. TCRdb re-derived calls from the RT-PCR reads in MiXCR, one entry per CDR3 protein. The table lists about 300,000 distinct CDR3 sequences, 20% to 25% of them singletons. Study findings and constraints: After each seasonal influenza vaccination, few new T cells are recruited, the authors suggested.

Trimming removed 4 bases from V and 5 bases from J, with 14 bases in between. CDR3 length equals 14 residues. Germline CDR1 reads SGHTA; CDR2 reads FQGNSA. This clonotype was counted a few times. The antigen is undetermined. The rearrangement uses TRBV7-2 and TRBJ1-1; D gene uncertain. Sample: PBMCs from blood, taken about 19 months after vaccination. This TCR derives from a man in his fifties or sixties who received an inactivated influenza vaccine. The CDR3, as DNA: TGTGCCAGCAGCTCCCCGGCCCCGGGGACTGAAGCTTTCTTT. This sequence encodes CASSSPAPGTEAFF.